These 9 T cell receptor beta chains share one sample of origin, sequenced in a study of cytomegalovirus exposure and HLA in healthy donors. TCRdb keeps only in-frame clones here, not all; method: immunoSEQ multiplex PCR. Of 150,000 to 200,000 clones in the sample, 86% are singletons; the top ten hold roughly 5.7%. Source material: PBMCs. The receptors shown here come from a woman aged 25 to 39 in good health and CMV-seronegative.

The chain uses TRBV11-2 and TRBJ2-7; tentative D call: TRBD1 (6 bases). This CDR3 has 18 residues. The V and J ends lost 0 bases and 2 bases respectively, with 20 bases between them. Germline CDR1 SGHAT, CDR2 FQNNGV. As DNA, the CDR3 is TGTGCCAGCAGCTTAGATACGAGGGACACTCCAGGGACCTACGAGCAGTACTTC. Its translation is CASSLDTRDTPGTYEQYF.

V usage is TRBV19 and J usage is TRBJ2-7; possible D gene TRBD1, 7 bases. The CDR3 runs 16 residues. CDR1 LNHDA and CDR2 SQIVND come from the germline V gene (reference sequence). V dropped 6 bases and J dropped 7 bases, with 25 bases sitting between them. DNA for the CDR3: TGTGCCAGTAGCGGAGGGTGGGACAGCGGACTTAGGGAGCAGTACTTC. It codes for CASSGGWDSGLREQYF.

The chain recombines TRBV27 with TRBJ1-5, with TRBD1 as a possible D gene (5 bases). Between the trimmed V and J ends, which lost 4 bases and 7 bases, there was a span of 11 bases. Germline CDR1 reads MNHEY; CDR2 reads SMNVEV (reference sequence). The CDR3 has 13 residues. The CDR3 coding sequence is TGTGCCAGCAGTTGGGACGGACAACAGCCCCAGCATTTT. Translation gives CASSWDGQQPQHF.

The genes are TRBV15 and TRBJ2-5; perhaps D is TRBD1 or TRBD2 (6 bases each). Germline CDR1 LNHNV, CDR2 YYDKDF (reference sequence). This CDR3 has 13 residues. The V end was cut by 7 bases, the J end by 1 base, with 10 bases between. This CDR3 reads CATIGGGQETQYF. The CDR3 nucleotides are TGTGCCACCATCGGAGGGGGCCAAGAGACCCAGTACTTC.

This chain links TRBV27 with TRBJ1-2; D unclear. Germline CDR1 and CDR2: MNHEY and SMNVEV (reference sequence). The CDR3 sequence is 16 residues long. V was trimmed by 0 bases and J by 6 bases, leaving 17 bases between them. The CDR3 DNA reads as TGTGCCAGCAGTTTATCGATAAGCGCAGGTCGGAATGGCTACACCTTC. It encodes CASSLSISAGRNGYTF.

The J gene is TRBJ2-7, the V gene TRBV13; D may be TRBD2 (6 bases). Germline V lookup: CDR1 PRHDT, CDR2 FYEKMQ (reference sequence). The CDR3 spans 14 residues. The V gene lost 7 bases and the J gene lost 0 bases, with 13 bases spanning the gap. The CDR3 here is CASKEGASSYEQYF. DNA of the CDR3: TGTGCCAGCAAGGAGGGCGCTAGCTCCTACGAGCAGTACTTC.

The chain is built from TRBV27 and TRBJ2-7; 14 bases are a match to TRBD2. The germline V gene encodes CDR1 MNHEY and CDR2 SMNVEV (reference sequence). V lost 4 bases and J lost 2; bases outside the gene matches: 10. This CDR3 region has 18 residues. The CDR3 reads CASSSRGLAGAAPYEQYF. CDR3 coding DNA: TGTGCCAGCAGTTCCCGGGGACTAGCGGGAGCTGCACCCTACGAGCAGTACTTC.

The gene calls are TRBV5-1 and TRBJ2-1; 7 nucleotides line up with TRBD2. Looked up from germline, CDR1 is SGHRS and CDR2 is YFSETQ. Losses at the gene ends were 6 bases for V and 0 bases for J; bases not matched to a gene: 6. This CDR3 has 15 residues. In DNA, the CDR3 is TGCGCCAGCACTAGCGGAGCCAACTCCTACAATGAGCAGTTCTTC. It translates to CASTSGANSYNEQFF.

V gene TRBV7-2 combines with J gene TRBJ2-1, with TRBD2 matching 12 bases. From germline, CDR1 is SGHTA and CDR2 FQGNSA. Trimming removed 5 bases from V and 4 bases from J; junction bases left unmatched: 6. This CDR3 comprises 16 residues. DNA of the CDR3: TGTGCCAGCAGCCCGCTAGCGGGAGGGCGATACAATGAGCAGTTCTTC. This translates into CASSPLAGGRYNEQFF.